These 19 T cell receptor beta chains originate from one sample sequenced in a study of T cells after posttransplantation cyclophosphamide. Profiled with immunoSEQ multiplex PCR; TCRdb holds only in-frame clones, not every one. The data show about 24,000 clones, none appearing only once, with under 5% held by the ten largest. Sequenced: PBMCs. The receptors derive from a woman aged 45 to 65 in good health, CMV-negative, and a related stem cell transplant donor.

There are many counts of this clone. CDR3 nucleotide sequence: TGTGCCAGCACCCTTAGGACCCCCTACAGCGGGGCCCTGGGGAATGAGCAGTTCTTC. This translates into CASTLRTPYSGALGNEQFF. This sequence joins TRBV2 and TRBJ2-1, with 7 bases lining up with TRBD2. This CDR3 has 19 amino acids. CDR1 and CDR2 from the germline V gene are SNHLY and FYNNEI. The junction had 25 bases not matched to a gene; V was cut back by 7 bases and J by 7 bases.

This clone was counted ten times or more. V and J are TRBV19 and TRBJ2-4, with a possible D match to TRBD2 (6 bases). The germline V gene encodes CDR1 LNHDA and CDR2 SQIVND (reference sequence). The CDR3 loop spans 19 amino acids. Between the trimmed V and J ends, which lost 5 bases and 0 bases, there was a span of 23 bases. In DNA, the CDR3 is TGTGCCAGTAGTGCAAAGGCCCGGGACTTCTCTCTAGCCAAAAACATTCAGTACTTC. Translating it yields CASSAKARDFSLAKNIQYF.

This clone was counted at least ten times. This chain joins TRBV2 and TRBJ1-5; 9 positions match TRBD1. The length of the CDR3 is 15 residues. The germline CDR1 and CDR2 sequences are SNHLY and FYNNEI. The trim removed 6 bases at V and 3 bases at J, leaving 6 bases unmatched. The CDR3, as DNA: TGTGCCAGCAGCGTTGACAGGGGGGACAATCAGCCCCAGCATTTT. Amino acid sequence: CASSVDRGDNQPQHF.

In regard to this clone: The junction departs from germline at one end; a sequencing error may be responsible. The chain has TRBV27 and TRBJ2-1, with a weak D call TRBD2 (5 bases). The CDR3 has 15 residues. Germline-derived CDR1 and CDR2 are MNHEY and SMNVEV (reference sequence). The chain's CDR3 is CASSFARDLYNEQLF. DNA for the CDR3: TGTGCCAGCAGTTTCGCGAGGGATCTCTACAATGAGCAGCTCTTC.

This clone showed up many times. The chain recombines TRBV6-5 with TRBJ2-7; 9 bases match TRBD1. Germline-derived CDR1 and CDR2 are MNHEY and SVGAGI. The CDR3 length is 14 residues. V lost 5 bases, J lost 3 bases, and 5 bases stayed unmatched. CDR3 nucleotide sequence: TGTGCCAGCAGTGCCCAGACAGGGGGCTACGAGCAGTACTTC. Protein: CASSAQTGGYEQYF.

The table lists this clone with many counts. The chain has TRBV2 and TRBJ1-5, with TRBD1 matching 7 bases. The CDR3 runs 13 residues. V shed 9 bases, J shed 7 bases, and the junction held 9 bases outside the gene matches. Per germline, CDR1 SNHLY and CDR2 FYNNEI. This chain's CDR3 is CASMTGSGQPQHF. As DNA, the CDR3 is TGTGCCAGTATGACAGGGTCTGGGCAGCCCCAGCATTTT.

This clone was counted at least ten times. V and J are TRBV13 and TRBJ2-3, with 8 bases matching TRBD2. CDR3 length: 16 residues. J lost 1 base, V lost 5 bases, and 8 bases had no gene match. The germline gives CDR1 PRHDT, CDR2 FYEKMQ (reference sequence). For the CDR3, the DNA is TGTGCCAGCAGCGTAACCCCGACTAGCGGCACAGATACGCAGTATTTT. It is translated as CASSVTPTSGTDTQYF.

This clone was seen at least ten times. This CDR3 is CASSLSRITDTQYF. CDR3 nucleotides: TGTGCCAGCAGCTTATCTAGAATCACAGATACGCAGTATTTT. The rearrangement links TRBV7-9 to TRBJ2-3; no firm D call. Germline lookup yields CDR1 SEHNR and CDR2 FQNEAQ (reference sequence). Trimming cost V 2 bases and J 2 bases, with 8 bases left between them. This CDR3 has 14 residues.

This clone was recorded many times. The chain recombines TRBV19 with TRBJ2-7; D is unclear. Trimming left V 4 bases short and J 2 bases short, with 12 bases between. CDR1 and CDR2 (germline): LNHDA, SQIVND (reference sequence). The CDR3 sequence is 14 residues long. CDR3 sequence reads: CASSSQQIPYEQYF. In nucleotides, the CDR3 is TGTGCCAGTAGTAGTCAACAGATTCCCTACGAGCAGTACTTC. The full variable domain, in which reference TRBV19 and TRBJ2-7 provide the parts outside the CDR3, is DGGITQSPKYLFRKEGQNVTLSCEQNLNHDAMYWYRQDPGQGLRLIYYSQIVNDFQKGDIAEGYSVSREKKESFPLTVTSAQKNPTAFYLCASSSQQIPYEQYFGPGTRLTVT.

Ten or more counts support this clone. The rearrangement links TRBV28 to TRBJ1-2; D unclear. The V gene's germline CDR1 is MDHEN and CDR2 SYDVKM. V was cut by 5 bases and J by 4 bases, with 14 bases left in between. There are 14 residues in the CDR3. The CDR3 loop is CASSASGLVYGYTF. The CDR3 DNA sequence: TGTGCCAGCAGTGCCAGCGGGCTCGTCTATGGCTACACCTTC.

At least ten counts were recorded for this clone. J is TRBJ1-1 and V is TRBV5-1, with 10 bases fitting TRBD1. Unmatched junction bases numbered 7, after V lost 4 bases and J lost 4 bases. The CDR3 spans 15 residues. The germline CDR1 and CDR2 sequences are SGHRS and YFSETQ. CDR3 nucleotides: TGCGCCAGCAGCGGGACGGGACAGGGGAGCACTGAAGCTTTCTTT. Its protein product is CASSGTGQGSTEAFF.

This clone was observed many times. This chain connects TRBV27 to TRBJ2-2; TRBD2 agrees at 8 bases. The CDR3 has 14 amino acids. Trimming took 6 bases from V and 2 from J; bases not matched to a gene: 2. Germline CDR1 and CDR2: MNHEY and SMNVEV (reference sequence). The CDR3 loop is CASSTSGNTGELFF. The CDR3 DNA reads as TGTGCCAGCAGCACTAGCGGAAACACCGGGGAGCTGTTTTTT.

By proportion, this clone is medium-sized. This chain joins TRBV28 and TRBJ1-1, with D maybe TRBD1 (6 bases). The V gene lost 4 bases and the J gene lost 4 bases, with 16 bases spanning the gap. Per the germline V gene, CDR1 is MDHEN and CDR2 is SYDVKM. This CDR3 spans 15 amino acids. The CDR3 bases are TGTGCCAGCAGTTCTGGGGGCGCTGGTGGCACTGAAGCTTTCTTT. Its translation: CASSSGGAGGTEAFF.

This clone occurred many times. The chain uses TRBV7-2 and TRBJ1-3, with unresolved D. The V end lost 5 bases, the J end lost 3 bases, and 8 bases lay between the germline ends. This CDR3 contains 13 residues. Germline V gene lookup returns CDR1 SGHTA and CDR2 FQGNSA. CDR3 DNA: TGTGCCAGCAGCCTAGGTATTGGAAACACCATATATTTT. Translated, it gives CASSLGIGNTIYF.

Ten or more counts support this clone. The chain employs TRBV5-1 and TRBJ2-2, with D perhaps TRBD1 (6 bases). The V gene lost 2 bases and the J gene lost 5 bases, with 13 bases spanning the gap. Germline V gene lookup returns CDR1 SGHRS and CDR2 YFSETQ. This CDR3 has 15 amino acids. The DNA for the CDR3 is TGCGCCAGCAGCTTAGGGGGAACAGAGACCGGGGAGCTGTTTTTT. This codes for CASSLGGTETGELFF. Combining the CDR3 with reference TRBV5-1 and TRBJ2-2 gives the whole variable domain KAGVTQTPRYLIKTRGQQVTLSCSPISGHRSVSWYQQTPGQGLQFLFEYFSETQRNKGNFPGRFSGRQFSNSRSEMNVSTLELGDSALYLCASSLGGTETGELFFGEGSRLTVL.

This clone was counted ten times or more. The chain combines TRBV9 with TRBJ2-3, with D perhaps TRBD2 (6 bases). Germline lookup yields CDR1 SGDLS and CDR2 YYNGEE. The germline V and J ends were trimmed by 6 bases and 6 bases, with 11 bases remaining between them. The length of the CDR3 is 12 residues. CDR3 loop: CASNTGSDTQYF. In nucleotides, the CDR3 is TGTGCCAGCAATACCGGGAGTGATACGCAGTATTTT.

This clone was seen many times. The genes are TRBV2 and TRBJ1-4; D not certain. Trimming removed 10 bases at V and 0 bases at J, with 15 bases between. The germline gives CDR1 SNHLY, CDR2 FYNNEI. This CDR3 region has 15 residues. The CDR3 sequence: CATKTSSATNEKLFF. CDR3 in DNA: TGTGCCACCAAAACTTCAAGCGCAACTAATGAAAAACTGTTTTTT.

In its sample, this clone was seen many times. The rearrangement uses TRBV4-1 and TRBJ2-5; the match to TRBD2 covers 11 bases. This CDR3 contains 18 residues. CDR1 and CDR2 (germline): MGHRA, YSYEKL. V was pared by 5 bases and J by 2 bases, with 13 bases of the junction left unmatched. CDR3 bases: TGCGCCAGCAGCTCAGACCCGGGACTAGCGGAAAAACAAGAGACCCAGTACTTC. Amino acid sequence: CASSSDPGLAEKQETQYF.

There are many counts of this clone. The chain carries TRBV5-1 and TRBJ2-6, with 7 bases matching TRBD1. Germline lookup yields CDR1 SGHRS and CDR2 YFSETQ. The CDR3 covers 18 residues. V shed 4 bases and J 0 bases; nucleotides not matched to a gene: 10. The CDR3 nucleotides are TGCGCCAGCAGCCCCCGTTGGGACAGAACCTCTGGGGCCAACGTCCTGACTTTC. Protein product: CASSPRWDRTSGANVLTF.